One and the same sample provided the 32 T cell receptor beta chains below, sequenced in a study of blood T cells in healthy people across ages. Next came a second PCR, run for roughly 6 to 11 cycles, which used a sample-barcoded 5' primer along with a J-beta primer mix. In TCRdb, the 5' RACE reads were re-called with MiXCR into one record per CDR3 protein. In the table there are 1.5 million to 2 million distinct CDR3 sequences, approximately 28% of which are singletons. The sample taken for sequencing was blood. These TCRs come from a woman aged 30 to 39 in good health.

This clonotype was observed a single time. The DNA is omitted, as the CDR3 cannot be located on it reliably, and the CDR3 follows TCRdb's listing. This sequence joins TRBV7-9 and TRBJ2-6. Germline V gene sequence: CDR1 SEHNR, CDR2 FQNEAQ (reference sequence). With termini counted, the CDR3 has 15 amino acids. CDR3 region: CASTLWGSGANVRTF.

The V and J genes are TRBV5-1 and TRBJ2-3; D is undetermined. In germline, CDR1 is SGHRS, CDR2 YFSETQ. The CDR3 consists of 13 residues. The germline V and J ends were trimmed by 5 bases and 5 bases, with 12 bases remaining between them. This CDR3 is CASRTFARDTQYF. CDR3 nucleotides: TGCGCCAGCAGGACGTTTGCAAGAGATACGCAGTATTTT.

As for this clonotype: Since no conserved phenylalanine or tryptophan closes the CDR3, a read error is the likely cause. CDR3 sequence: CASISRVGGYNEQFI. The CDR3 nucleotides read TGTGCCAGCATCTCCCGCGTGGGGGGCTACAATGAGCAGTTCATC. V is TRBV28 and J is TRBJ2-1, with a weak D call TRBD2 (6 bases). Germline loops: CDR1 MDHEN, CDR2 SYDVKM. There are 15 residues in the CDR3. Trimming shortened V by 7 bases and J by 3 bases, and 16 bases separated the two germline ends.

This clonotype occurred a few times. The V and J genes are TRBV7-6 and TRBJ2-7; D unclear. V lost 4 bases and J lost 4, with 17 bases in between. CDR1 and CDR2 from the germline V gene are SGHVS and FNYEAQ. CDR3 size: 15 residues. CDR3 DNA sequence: TGTGCCAGCAGCTCCATACCGGGTGAGAGGTACGAGCAGTACTTC. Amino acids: CASSSIPGERYEQYF.

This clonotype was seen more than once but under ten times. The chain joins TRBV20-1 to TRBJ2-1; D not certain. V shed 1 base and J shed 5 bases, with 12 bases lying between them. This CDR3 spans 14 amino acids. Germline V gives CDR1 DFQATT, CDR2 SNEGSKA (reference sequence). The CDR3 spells CSARGGFTNNEQFF. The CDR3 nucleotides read TGCAGTGCTAGAGGTGGCTTTACCAACAATGAGCAGTTCTTC.

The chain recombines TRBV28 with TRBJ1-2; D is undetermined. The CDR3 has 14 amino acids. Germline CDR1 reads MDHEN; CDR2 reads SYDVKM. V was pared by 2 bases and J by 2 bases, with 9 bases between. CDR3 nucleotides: TGTGCCAGCAGTTTAAATCCGGTGAACTATGGCTACACCTTC. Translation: CASSLNPVNYGYTF.

The CDR3 sequence is CASSYSSTRGETQYF. For the CDR3, the DNA is TGTGCCAGCAGTTACTCGTCGACCAGGGGAGAGACCCAGTACTTC. The chain is built from TRBV6-5 and TRBJ2-5; D is possibly TRBD1 (6 bases). Germline V gene data show CDR1 as MNHEY and CDR2 as SVGAGI. The CDR3 consists of 15 residues. V was cut by 0 bases and J by 4 bases, with 12 bases left in between.

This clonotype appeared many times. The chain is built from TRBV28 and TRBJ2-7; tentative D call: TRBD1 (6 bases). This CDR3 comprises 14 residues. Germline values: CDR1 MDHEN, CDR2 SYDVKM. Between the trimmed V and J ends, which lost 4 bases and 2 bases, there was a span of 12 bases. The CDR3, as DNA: TGTGCCAGCAGTTCCCCGGACAGTGCCTACGAGCAGTACTTC. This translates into CASSSPDSAYEQYF.

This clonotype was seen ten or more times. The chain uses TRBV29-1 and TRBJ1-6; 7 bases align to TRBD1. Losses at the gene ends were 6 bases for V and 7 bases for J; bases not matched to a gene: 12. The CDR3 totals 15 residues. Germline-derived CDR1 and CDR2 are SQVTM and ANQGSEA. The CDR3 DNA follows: TGCAGCGTGAAAACAGGGGAGTCAGGGAATTCACCCCTCCACTTT. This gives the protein CSVKTGESGNSPLHF.

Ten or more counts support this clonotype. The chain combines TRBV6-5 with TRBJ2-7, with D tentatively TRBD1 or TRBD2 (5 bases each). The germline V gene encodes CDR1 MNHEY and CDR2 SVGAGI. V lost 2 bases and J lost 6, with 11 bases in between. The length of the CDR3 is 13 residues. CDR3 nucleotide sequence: TGTGCCAGCAGTTACCCCACGAGGGGCGAGCAGTACTTC. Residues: CASSYPTRGEQYF.

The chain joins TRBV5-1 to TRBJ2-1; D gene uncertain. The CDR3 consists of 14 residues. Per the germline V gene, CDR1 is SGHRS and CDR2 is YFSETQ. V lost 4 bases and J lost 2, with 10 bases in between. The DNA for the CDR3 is TGCGCCAGCAGCGTTGTGGGGACCTACAATGAGCAGTTCTTC. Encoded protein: CASSVVGTYNEQFF.

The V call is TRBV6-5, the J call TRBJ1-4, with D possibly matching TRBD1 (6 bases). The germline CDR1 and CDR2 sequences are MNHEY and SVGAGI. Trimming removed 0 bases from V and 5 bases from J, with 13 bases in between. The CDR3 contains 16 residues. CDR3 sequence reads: CASSYSRQDSNEKLFF. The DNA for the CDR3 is TGTGCCAGCAGTTACTCCAGACAGGATTCCAATGAAAAACTGTTTTTT.

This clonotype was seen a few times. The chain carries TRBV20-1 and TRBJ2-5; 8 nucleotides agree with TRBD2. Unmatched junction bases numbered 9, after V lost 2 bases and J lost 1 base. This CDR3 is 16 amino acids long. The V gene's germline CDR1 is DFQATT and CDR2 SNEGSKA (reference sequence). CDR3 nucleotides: TGCAGTGCTAGACTACCGCGAGGACTAGCCCAAGAGACCCAGTACTTC. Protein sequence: CSARLPRGLAQETQYF.

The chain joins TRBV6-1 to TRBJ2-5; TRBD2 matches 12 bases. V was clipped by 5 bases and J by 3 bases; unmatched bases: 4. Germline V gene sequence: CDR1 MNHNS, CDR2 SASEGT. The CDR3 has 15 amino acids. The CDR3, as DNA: TGTGCCAGCAGTCTGACTAGCGGGGGAAAAGAGACCCAGTACTTC. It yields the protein CASSLTSGGKETQYF.

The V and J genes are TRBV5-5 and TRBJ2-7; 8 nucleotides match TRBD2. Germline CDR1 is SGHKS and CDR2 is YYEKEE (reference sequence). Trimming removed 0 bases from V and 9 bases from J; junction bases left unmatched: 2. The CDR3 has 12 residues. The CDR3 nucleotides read TGTGCCAGCAGCTTGGTCCGGGAGGGGCAGTACTTC. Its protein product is CASSLVREGQYF.

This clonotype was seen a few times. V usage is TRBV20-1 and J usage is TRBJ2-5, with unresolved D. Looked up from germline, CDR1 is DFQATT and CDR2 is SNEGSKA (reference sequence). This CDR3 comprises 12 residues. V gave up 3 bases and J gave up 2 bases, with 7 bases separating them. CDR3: CSASKVQETQYF. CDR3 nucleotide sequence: TGCAGTGCTAGCAAAGTACAAGAGACCCAGTACTTC.

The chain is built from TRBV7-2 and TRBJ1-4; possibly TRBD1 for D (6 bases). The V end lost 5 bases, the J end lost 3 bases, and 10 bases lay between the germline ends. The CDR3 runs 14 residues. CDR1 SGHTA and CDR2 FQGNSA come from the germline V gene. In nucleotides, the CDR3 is TGTGCCAGCAGCACTCGACAGGCTAATGAAAAACTGTTTTTT. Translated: CASSTRQANEKLFF.

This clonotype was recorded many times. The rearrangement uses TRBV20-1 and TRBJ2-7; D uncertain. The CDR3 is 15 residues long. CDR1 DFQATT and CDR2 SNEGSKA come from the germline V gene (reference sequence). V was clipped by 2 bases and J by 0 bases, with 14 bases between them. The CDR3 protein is CSARPLERISYEQYF. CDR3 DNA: TGCAGTGCTAGACCCCTCGAACGGATCTCCTACGAGCAGTACTTC.

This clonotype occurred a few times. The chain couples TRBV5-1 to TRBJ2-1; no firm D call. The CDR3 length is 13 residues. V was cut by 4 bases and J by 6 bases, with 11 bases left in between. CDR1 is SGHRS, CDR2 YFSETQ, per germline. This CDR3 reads CASSREQRNEQFF. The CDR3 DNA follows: TGCGCCAGCAGCCGAGAACAACGCAATGAGCAGTTCTTC.

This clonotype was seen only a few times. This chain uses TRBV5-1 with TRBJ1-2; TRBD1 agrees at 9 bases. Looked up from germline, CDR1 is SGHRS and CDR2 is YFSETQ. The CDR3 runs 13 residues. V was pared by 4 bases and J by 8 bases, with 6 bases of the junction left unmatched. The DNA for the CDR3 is TGCGCCAGCAGCCCAGGGACAGGGCAAGGCTACACCTTC. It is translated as CASSPGTGQGYTF.

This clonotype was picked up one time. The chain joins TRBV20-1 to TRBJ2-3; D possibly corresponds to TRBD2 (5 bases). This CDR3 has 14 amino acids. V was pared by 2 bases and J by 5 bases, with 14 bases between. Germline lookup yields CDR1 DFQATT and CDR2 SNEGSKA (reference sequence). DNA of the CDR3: TGCAGTGCTAGACGGGGTTCGGGCAGAGATACGCAGTATTTT. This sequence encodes CSARRGSGRDTQYF.

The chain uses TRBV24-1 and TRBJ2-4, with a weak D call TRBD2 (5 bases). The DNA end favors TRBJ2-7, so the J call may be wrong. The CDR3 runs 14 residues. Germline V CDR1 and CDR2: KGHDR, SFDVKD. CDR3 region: CATSDPRESGEQYF. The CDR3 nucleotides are TGTGCCACCAGTGATCCTAGGGAGTCCGGCGAGCAGTACTTC.

The CDR3 DNA reads TGTGCCAGCAGCCCTCAGACAGGGCGCAATGAGCAGTTCTTC. Its protein product is CASSPQTGRNEQFF. J is TRBJ2-1 and V is TRBV5-4, with 7 bases that match TRBD1. Germline loops: CDR1 SGHNT, CDR2 YYREEE (reference sequence). The CDR3 runs to 14 residues. Trimming took 4 bases from V and 6 from J; bases not matched to a gene: 7.

The CDR3 nucleotides are TGTGCCAGCAGCCCCTTGGGGGGGCGGGGGGGCCAAGAGACCCAGTACTTC. Translation gives CASSPLGGRGGQETQYF. V and J are TRBV7-2 and TRBJ2-5, with 9 bases fitting TRBD2. Germline CDR1 is SGHTA and CDR2 is FQGNSA. The CDR3 is 17 residues long. Trimming cost V 5 bases and J 1 base; bases outside gene matches: 11.

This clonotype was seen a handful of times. This chain's CDR3 is CASSTPAGPEGLGYTF. The CDR3 DNA reads as TGCGCCAGCAGCACACCCGCGGGACCAGAGGGTCTTGGCTACACCTTC. The chain uses TRBV5-1 and TRBJ1-2; D may be TRBD1 (5 bases). Trimming shortened V by 4 bases and J by 7 bases, and 23 bases separated the two germline ends. CDR1 and CDR2 from the germline V gene are SGHRS and YFSETQ. The CDR3 consists of 16 residues. The full variable domain, with the rest looked up from reference TRBV5-1 and TRBJ1-2, is KAGVTQTPRYLIKTRGQQVTLSCSPISGHRSVSWYQQTPGQGLQFLFEYFSETQRNKGNFPGRFSGRQFSNSRSEMNVSTLELGDSALYLCASSTPAGPEGLGYTFGSGTRLTVV.

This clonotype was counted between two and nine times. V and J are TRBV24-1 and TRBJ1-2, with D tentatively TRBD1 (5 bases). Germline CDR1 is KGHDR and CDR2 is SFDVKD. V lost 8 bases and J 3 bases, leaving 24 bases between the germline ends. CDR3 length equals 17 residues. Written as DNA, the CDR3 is TGTGCCACCACCCTGGTTGGGGCAAACAGAAAGGACTATGGCTACACCTTC. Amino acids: CATTLVGANRKDYGYTF.

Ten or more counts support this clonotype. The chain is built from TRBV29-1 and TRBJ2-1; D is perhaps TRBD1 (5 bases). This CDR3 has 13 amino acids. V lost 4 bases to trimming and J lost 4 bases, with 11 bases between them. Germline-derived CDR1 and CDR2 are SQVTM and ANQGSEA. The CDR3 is CSVGQQGYNEQFF. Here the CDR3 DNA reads TGCAGCGTTGGCCAGCAGGGATACAATGAGCAGTTCTTC.

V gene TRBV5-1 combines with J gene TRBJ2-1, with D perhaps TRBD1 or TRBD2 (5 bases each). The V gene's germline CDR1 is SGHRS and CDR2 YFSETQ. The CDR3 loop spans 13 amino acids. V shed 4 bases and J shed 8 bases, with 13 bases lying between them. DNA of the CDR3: TGCGCCAGCAGCGAGGGACCAGGCGATGAGCAGTTCTTC. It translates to CASSEGPGDEQFF. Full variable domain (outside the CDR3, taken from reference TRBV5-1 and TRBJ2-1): KAGVTQTPRYLIKTRGQQVTLSCSPISGHRSVSWYQQTPGQGLQFLFEYFSETQRNKGNFPGRFSGRQFSNSRSEMNVSTLELGDSALYLCASSEGPGDEQFFGPGTRLTVL.

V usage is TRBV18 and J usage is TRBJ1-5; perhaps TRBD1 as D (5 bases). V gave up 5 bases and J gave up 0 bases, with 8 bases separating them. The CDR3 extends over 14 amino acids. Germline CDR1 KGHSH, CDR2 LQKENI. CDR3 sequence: CASSEGNSNQPQHF. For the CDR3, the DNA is TGTGCCAGCTCAGAGGGGAATAGCAATCAGCCCCAGCATTTT.

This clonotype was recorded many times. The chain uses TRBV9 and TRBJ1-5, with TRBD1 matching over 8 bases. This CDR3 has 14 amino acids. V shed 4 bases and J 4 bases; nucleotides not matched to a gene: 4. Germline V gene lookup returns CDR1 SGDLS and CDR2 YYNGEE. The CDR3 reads CASSRTGQNQPQHF. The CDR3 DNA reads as TGTGCCAGCAGCCGGACAGGGCAGAATCAGCCCCAGCATTTT.

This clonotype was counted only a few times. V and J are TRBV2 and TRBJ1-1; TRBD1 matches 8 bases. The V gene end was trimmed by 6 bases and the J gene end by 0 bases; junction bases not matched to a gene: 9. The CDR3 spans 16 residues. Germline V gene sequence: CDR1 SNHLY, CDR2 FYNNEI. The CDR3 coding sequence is TGTGCCAGCAGACCCCACGACAGGGGAATGAACACTGAAGCTTTCTTT. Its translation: CASRPHDRGMNTEAFF.

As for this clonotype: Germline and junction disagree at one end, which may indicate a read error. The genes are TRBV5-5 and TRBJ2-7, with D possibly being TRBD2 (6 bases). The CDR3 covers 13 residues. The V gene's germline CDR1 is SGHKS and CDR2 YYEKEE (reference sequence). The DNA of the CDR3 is TGTGCCAGCAGTCGCGGGACTCCGAACGAGCAGTGCTTC. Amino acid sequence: CASSRGTPNEQCF. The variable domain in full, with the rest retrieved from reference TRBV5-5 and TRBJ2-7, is DAGVTQSPTHLIKTRGQQVTLRCSPISGHKSVSWYQQVLGQGPQFIFQYYEKEERGRGNFPDRFSARQFPNYSSELNVNALLLGDSALYLCASSRGTPNEQCFGPGTRLTVT.